Below, 10 T cell receptor beta chains from the same sample are listed, as sequenced in a study of cytomegalovirus exposure and HLA in healthy donors. Primers: 60 Vbeta forward and 13 Jbeta reverse. The method was immunoSEQ multiplex PCR; TCRdb's version includes in-frame clones alone and lacks a portion of them. Among approximately 170,000 clones listed, about 71% were seen once. Sequenced input: PBMCs. The receptors derive from a man aged 45-65 years in good health and CMV-seronegative.

The DNA for the CDR3 is TGTGCCAGCAGCCCCCGGGCCGCAAGCCAGGGGACCCAGTACTTC. Residues: CASSPRAASQGTQYF. The chain couples TRBV2 to TRBJ2-5; weak D call: TRBD1 (5 bases). Germline CDR1 SNHLY, CDR2 FYNNEI. The CDR3 loop spans 15 amino acids. The ends were cut back, 6 bases at V and 7 bases at J, with 21 bases in the middle.

The rearrangement links TRBV25-1 to TRBJ1-6; no clear D. Germline loops: CDR1 MGHDK, CDR2 SYGVNS. Trimming shortened V by 4 bases and J by 10 bases, and 14 bases separated the two germline ends. This CDR3 contains 14 residues. Here the CDR3 reads CASSATPRASPLHF. Here the CDR3 DNA reads TGTGCCAGCAGTGCCACCCCGAGGGCGTCACCCCTCCACTTT. The complete variable domain, with remaining parts taken from reference TRBV25-1 and TRBJ1-6, reads EADIYQTPRYLVIGTGKKITLECSQTMGHDKMYWYQQDPGMELHLIHYSYGVNSTEKGDLSSESTVSRIRTEHFPLTLESARPSHTSQYLCASSATPRASPLHFGNGTRLTVT.

The chain is built from TRBV29-1 and TRBJ1-2; TRBD1 matches 7 bases. CDR1 SQVTM and CDR2 ANQGSEA come from the germline V gene. The length of the CDR3 is 14 residues. The trim removed 1 base at V and 5 bases at J, leaving 7 bases unmatched. The CDR3 coding sequence is TGCAGCGTTGAAGCCCCCGACAGGGTTTATGGCTACACCTTC. Amino acids: CSVEAPDRVYGYTF.

The V call is TRBV11-3, the J call TRBJ1-1, with D unclear. The V and J ends lost 4 bases and 0 bases respectively, with 6 bases between them. The CDR3 length is 13 residues. CDR1 and CDR2 from the germline V gene are SGHNT and YENEEA. The CDR3: CASSSKMNTEAFF. CDR3 bases: TGTGCCAGCAGCTCTAAGATGAACACTGAAGCTTTCTTT. Drawing the rest from reference TRBV11-3 and TRBJ1-1, the complete variable domain is EAGVVQSPRYKIIEKKQPVAFWCNPISGHNTLYWYLQNLGQGPELLIRYENEEAVDDSQLPKDRFSAERLKGVDSTLKIQPAELGDSAVYLCASSSKMNTEAFFGQGTRLTVV.

V gene TRBV18 combines with J gene TRBJ2-3; D might be TRBD1 (6 bases). The length of the CDR3 is 15 residues. Trimming shortened V by 5 bases and J by 0 bases, and 12 bases separated the two germline ends. CDR1 is KGHSH, CDR2 LQKENI, per germline. The CDR3 sequence: CASSVDRSSTDTQYF. CDR3 in DNA: TGTGCCAGCTCAGTGGACAGATCTAGCACAGATACGCAGTATTTT.

This clone came up a few times. This chain uses TRBV13 with TRBJ1-3, with D perhaps matching TRBD1 (5 bases). The CDR3 has 14 residues. Germline V CDR1 and CDR2: PRHDT, FYEKMQ (reference sequence). V was clipped by 6 bases and J by 3 bases, with 12 bases between them. DNA for the CDR3: TGTGCCAGCAGTCATCGACAGTTTGGAAACACCATATATTTT. As protein: CASSHRQFGNTIYF.

This clone was recorded a few times. The V gene is TRBV5-1, the J gene TRBJ2-7; 9 bases map to TRBD1. The germline CDR1 and CDR2 sequences are SGHRS and YFSETQ. The CDR3 extends over 19 amino acids. V lost 4 bases and J lost 3; bases outside the gene matches: 20. The CDR3 loop reads CASSPRGQGFRPADYEQYF. The CDR3 DNA is TGCGCCAGCAGCCCAAGGGGACAGGGCTTTAGGCCCGCCGACTACGAGCAGTACTTC.

In its sample, this clone was seen a few times. The DNA for the CDR3 is TGCGCCAGCAGCTTGGCCAGGGCAGCTAATCAGCCCCAGCATTTT. Translating gives CASSLARAANQPQHF. The rearrangement joins TRBV5-1 to TRBJ1-5; the D gene is possibly TRBD1 (5 bases). The CDR3 length is 15 residues. The V and J ends lost 0 bases and 4 bases respectively, with 11 bases between them. The germline V gene encodes CDR1 SGHRS and CDR2 YFSETQ.

V and J are TRBV7-6 and TRBJ1-5; 7 bases line up with TRBD1. V was pared by 2 bases and J by 7 bases, with 5 bases of the junction left unmatched. CDR1 SGHVS and CDR2 FNYEAQ come from the germline V gene. The CDR3 is 14 residues long. DNA of the CDR3: TGTGCCAGCAGCTTACAGGGGGTAGGGCAGCCCCAGCATTTT. This sequence encodes CASSLQGVGQPQHF.

The chain carries TRBV6-5 and TRBJ1-2, with 8 bases aligning to TRBD1. V lost 6 bases to trimming and J lost 7 bases; unmatched junction nucleotides: 10. CDR1 is MNHEY, CDR2 SVGAGI, per germline. The length of the CDR3 is 14 residues. Here the CDR3 reads CASRLRTGRLGYTF. The CDR3 coding sequence is TGTGCCAGCAGACTTCGGACAGGGAGGCTTGGCTACACCTTC.